This TCR beta chain was sequenced during a study of cytomegalovirus exposure and HLA in healthy donors. Study results and caveats: Many donors carried some public TCRs, although rarity characterized most TCR sequences. A reported reduction in N-insertions relative to the approximately 600-donor mean was seen in an Asian-associated ancestry cluster in a later analysis. A highly shared variant cluster was judged a likely technical artifact.

The primer mix had 60 Vbeta and 13 Jbeta primers. TCRdb's copy holds only in-frame clones and misses some; the assay was immunoSEQ multiplex PCR. This listing includes 45,000 to 55,000 clones. As concerns this clone: The antigen is undetermined.

The germline V gene has CDR1 LNHNV and CDR2 YYDKDF (reference sequence). Trimming removed 1 base from V and 1 base from J, with 7 bases in between. The CDR3 loop spans 14 amino acids. This clonotype was obtained from a man aged 35 to 55 in good health and CMV-seropositive. J is TRBJ1-1 and V is TRBV15; TRBD1 is a possible D gene (5 bases). Sequencing input: PBMCs. This CDR3 reads CATSRGGGNTEAFF. In DNA form, the CDR3 reads TGTGCCACCAGCAGAGGGGGGGGGAACACTGAAGCTTTCTTT.